This passage covers 18 T cell receptor beta chains from one sample sequenced in a study of neurological immune-mediated disorders. TCRdb used MiXCR to reprocess the 5' RACE reads, holding one entry per CDR3 protein. The data show about 66,000 distinct CDR3 sequences, around 3.9% seen once. Sequencing was carried out using PBMCs. These receptor sequences come from a man aged 25 to 45 with multiple sclerosis.

This clonotype was recorded at least ten times. The genes are TRBV4-1 and TRBJ1-3; TRBD1 is a possible D gene (6 bases). Germline CDR1 is MGHRA and CDR2 is YSYEKL. Trimming shortened V by 5 bases and J by 0 bases, and 17 bases separated the two germline ends. The CDR3 runs 17 residues. The CDR3 region is CASSGSTRGFSGNTIYF. The CDR3 nucleotides read TGCGCCAGCAGCGGAAGCACCAGGGGCTTCTCTGGAAACACCATATATTTT.

This clonotype was detected a few times. A much larger clone differs from this one at a single base, so this may be a read error. V and J are TRBV12-3 or TRBV12-4 and TRBJ2-7; no clear D. The CDR3 loop spans 14 amino acids. The V gene lost 1 base and the J gene lost 5 bases, with 12 bases spanning the gap. The CDR3 loop is CASSLDSKLDEQYF. The CDR3 coding sequence is TGTGCCAGCAGTTTAGACAGTAAGTTGGACGAGCAGTACTTC.

This clonotype came up many times. The CDR3 DNA sequence: TGCGCCAGCAGCCAAACCAGAGGAACTAATGAAAAACTGTTTTTT. Translated, it gives CASSQTRGTNEKLFF. The genes are TRBV4-1 and TRBJ1-4; D call uncertain. V shed 2 bases and J shed 1 base, with 8 bases lying between them. This CDR3 is built from 15 residues. Germline V CDR1 and CDR2: MGHRA, YSYEKL.

This clonotype was seen ten or more times. V gene TRBV5-1 combines with J gene TRBJ2-7, with TRBD1 matching over 9 bases. Per germline, CDR1 SGHRS and CDR2 YFSETQ. The ends lost 0 bases at V and 11 bases at J; junction bases unmatched: 9. The CDR3 length is 14 residues. The CDR3 region has the DNA TGCGCCAGCAGCTTGGCCGGACAGGGGTCCAGTGAGTACTTC. It is translated as CASSLAGQGSSEYF.

This clonotype was seen a handful of times. This chain joins TRBV20-1 and TRBJ2-5, with 9 bases that match TRBD1. Germline lookup yields CDR1 DFQATT and CDR2 SNEGSKA (reference sequence). The CDR3 is 13 residues long. V lost 3 bases, J lost 5 bases, and 4 bases stayed unmatched. The CDR3 is CSARRTGAETQYF. CDR3 coding DNA: TGCAGTGCTAGGAGGACAGGGGCGGAGACCCAGTACTTC.

This clonotype appeared many times. The V and J genes are TRBV20-1 and TRBJ1-2; 8 bases are shared with TRBD1. This CDR3 is 13 amino acids long. The V gene's germline CDR1 is DFQATT and CDR2 SNEGSKA (reference sequence). V shed 3 bases, J shed 8 bases, and the junction held 8 bases outside the gene matches. CDR3: CSARPDREGGYTF. The CDR3 DNA reads as TGCAGTGCTAGGCCGGACAGGGAAGGCGGCTACACCTTC.

In its sample, this clonotype was seen many times. The chain combines TRBV11-2 with TRBJ1-1, with TRBD1 as a possible D gene (5 bases). The V end lost 5 bases, the J end lost 1 base, and 14 bases lay between the germline ends. The CDR3 contains 15 residues. Germline V CDR1 and CDR2: SGHAT, FQNNGV. The CDR3 nucleotides are TGTGCCAGCAGCCTGGGACCGAGCTCGAACACTGAAGCTTTCTTT. It specifies CASSLGPSSNTEAFF.

This clonotype was recorded a few times. The chain links TRBV6-1 to TRBJ2-3; D remains ambiguous. Trimming took 2 bases from V and 0 from J, leaving 9 bases between them. The CDR3 loop spans 15 amino acids. Germline lookup yields CDR1 MNHNS and CDR2 SASEGT. CDR3 DNA sequence: TGTGCCAGCAGTGAATACCCCACTAGCACAGATACGCAGTATTTT. It codes for CASSEYPTSTDTQYF.

This clonotype has ten or more counts. The CDR3 loop reads CSALGGQNSYEQYF. The CDR3 nucleotides are TGCAGTGCCCTGGGGGGACAGAACTCCTACGAGCAGTACTTC. The V gene is TRBV20-1, the J gene TRBJ2-7; possibly TRBD1 for D (7 bases). Per the germline V gene, CDR1 is DFQATT and CDR2 is SNEGSKA (reference sequence). The V end was cut by 6 bases, the J end by 0 bases, with 15 bases between. CDR3 size: 14 residues.

This clonotype occurred many times. The J gene is TRBJ2-7, the V gene TRBV7-8; TRBD1 matches 12 bases. The CDR3 covers 15 residues. Trimming took 5 bases from V and 6 from J; bases not matched to a gene: 8. Per the germline V gene, CDR1 is SGHVS and CDR2 is FQNEAQ. The CDR3 nucleotides are TGTGCCAGCAGCCCAAAGGGACAGGGGGCCTTCGAGCAGTACTTC. It yields the protein CASSPKGQGAFEQYF.

This clonotype came up many times. The chain joins TRBV5-1 to TRBJ2-7, with 8 bases fitting TRBD1. Germline CDR1 reads SGHRS; CDR2 reads YFSETQ. The CDR3 consists of 15 residues. V shed 0 bases, J shed 4 bases, and the junction held 6 bases outside the gene matches. Written as DNA, the CDR3 is TGCGCCAGCAGCTTGGGTACTGGACAGGGTTACGAGCAGTACTTC. Amino acids: CASSLGTGQGYEQYF. Full variable domain (rest looked up from reference TRBV5-1 and TRBJ2-7): KAGVTQTPRYLIKTRGQQVTLSCSPISGHRSVSWYQQTPGQGLQFLFEYFSETQRNKGNFPGRFSGRQFSNSRSEMNVSTLELGDSALYLCASSLGTGQGYEQYFGPGTRLTVT.

This clonotype has a count of ten or more. V is TRBV5-1 and J is TRBJ2-3; 8 bases agree with TRBD2. J lost 6 bases, V lost 0 bases, and 3 bases had no gene match. CDR3 size: 14 residues. CDR1 is SGHRS and CDR2 is YFSETQ in the germline V gene. For the CDR3, the DNA is TGCGCCAGCAGCTTGGCTGTAGCGGGGGATACGCAGTATTTT. Residues: CASSLAVAGDTQYF.

In this sample, this clonotype turned up many times. The chain joins TRBV29-1 to TRBJ2-2; D not resolved. This CDR3 contains 11 residues. Germline V lookup: CDR1 SQVTM, CDR2 ANQGSEA. V was pared by 5 bases and J by 4 bases, with 5 bases between. The CDR3 reads CSVRVTGELFF. The CDR3 nucleotides read TGCAGCGTTCGGGTCACCGGGGAGCTGTTTTTT.

Relative to its sample, this clonotype is medium-sized. The J gene is TRBJ2-5, the V gene TRBV5-1, with 8 bases that match TRBD1. This CDR3 has 14 amino acids. V lost 3 bases, J lost 1 base, and 2 bases stayed unmatched. The germline gives CDR1 SGHRS, CDR2 YFSETQ. The CDR3 DNA sequence: TGCGCCAGCAGCTGGGACAGGCCCCAAGAGACCCAGTACTTC. It specifies CASSWDRPQETQYF.

The table lists this clonotype with many counts. This chain links TRBV6-2 or TRBV6-3 with TRBJ2-3, with D unclear. The V and J ends lost 4 bases and 6 bases respectively, with 8 bases between them. The germline V gene has CDR1 MNHEY and CDR2 SVGEGT. This CDR3 has 12 amino acids. CDR3 nucleotide sequence: TGTGCCAGCAGTTCTCAAGCGGATACGCAGTATTTT. Translating it yields CASSSQADTQYF.

This clonotype was seen many times. The genes are TRBV10-3 and TRBJ1-1; no clear D gene. The germline CDR1 and CDR2 sequences are ENHRY and SYGVKD. The CDR3 sequence is 13 residues long. The V gene lost 7 bases and the J gene lost 7 bases, with 16 bases spanning the gap. The CDR3 reads CAITQEAEDEAFF. As DNA, the CDR3 is TGTGCCATCACCCAGGAGGCAGAGGATGAAGCTTTCTTT.

This clonotype was detected many times. The rearrangement joins TRBV5-1 to TRBJ2-7, with D perhaps given as TRBD1 or TRBD2 (5 bases each). V was cut by 4 bases and J by 3 bases, with 17 bases left in between. The CDR3 loop spans 15 amino acids. Germline V lookup: CDR1 SGHRS, CDR2 YFSETQ. The CDR3: CASSIRPGPSYEQYF. The CDR3 nucleotides are TGCGCCAGCAGCATACGGCCGGGACCTAGCTACGAGCAGTACTTC.

This clonotype was seen repeatedly, ten times or more. CDR3 amino acids: CASSESWGGAETQYF. Written as DNA, the CDR3 is TGTGCCAGCAGCGAATCGTGGGGGGGAGCGGAGACCCAGTACTTC. The rearrangement links TRBV9 to TRBJ2-5; TRBD2 agrees at 7 bases. The ends lost 3 bases at V and 5 bases at J; junction bases unmatched: 10. CDR1 and CDR2 from the germline V gene are SGDLS and YYNGEE. The CDR3 contains 15 residues.